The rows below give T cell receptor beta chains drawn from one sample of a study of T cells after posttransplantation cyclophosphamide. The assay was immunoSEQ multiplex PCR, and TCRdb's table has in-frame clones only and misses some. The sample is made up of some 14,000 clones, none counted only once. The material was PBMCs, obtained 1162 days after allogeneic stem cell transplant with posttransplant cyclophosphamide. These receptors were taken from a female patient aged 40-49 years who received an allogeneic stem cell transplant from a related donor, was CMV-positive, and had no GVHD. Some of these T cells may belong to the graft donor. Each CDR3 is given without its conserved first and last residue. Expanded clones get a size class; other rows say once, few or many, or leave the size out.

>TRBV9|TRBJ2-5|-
ASSRLGEGQQETQY
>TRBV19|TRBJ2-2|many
ASSRQLAGDTGELF
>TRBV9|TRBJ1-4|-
ASSVGDSRDEKLF
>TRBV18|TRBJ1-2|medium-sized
ASSPERVYGYT
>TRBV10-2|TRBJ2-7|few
ASSESPSGQLSYEQY
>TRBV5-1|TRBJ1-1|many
ASSPHLNTEAF
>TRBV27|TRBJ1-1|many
ASTFIKAGQVEAF
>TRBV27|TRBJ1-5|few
ASRKSTGAINQPQH
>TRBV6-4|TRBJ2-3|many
ASSDTSGGYTDTQY